The rows below give T cell receptor beta chains drawn from one sample of a study of response to subunit inactivated influenza vaccine. TCRdb re-called the RT-PCR reads with MiXCR, one entry per CDR3 protein. The sample has around 480,000 distinct CDR3 sequences, 15% to 20% seen once. This specimen consisted of CD4+ T cells sorted from PBMCs, obtained around 2 years after vaccination. These receptors were obtained from a man aged 50 to 69 who received an inactivated influenza vaccine. CDR3s include the opening cysteine and the closing phenylalanine or tryptophan. The order of the fields is V gene, clone size, CDR3 protein. Where a row states a size, it is once, few, many or the class of an expanded clone; other rows omit it.

v_gene: TRBV7-2; abundance: few; CDR3aa: CASSLTRREQFF
v_gene: TRBV7-9; abundance: many; CDR3aa: CASSPGTRGSGANVLTF
v_gene: TRBV14; abundance: few; CDR3aa: CASSQVRTEAFF
v_gene: TRBV4-2; abundance: -; CDR3aa: CASSQDVVRGNTIYF
v_gene: TRBV12-3/TRBV12-4; abundance: -; CDR3aa: CASSFRQAGTDTQYF
v_gene: TRBV3-1; abundance: -; CDR3aa: CASSHPNQPQHF
v_gene: TRBV11-3; abundance: -; CDR3aa: CASSLDGRTGAENEQFF
v_gene: TRBV5-6; abundance: -; CDR3aa: CASRATGAGETQYF
v_gene: TRBV20-1; abundance: -; CDR3aa: CSASAAGGPETQYF
v_gene: TRBV10-3; abundance: many; CDR3aa: CAISEHRDRATEAFF
v_gene: TRBV20-1; abundance: -; CDR3aa: CSARDSSGRWSDTQYF
v_gene: TRBV11-2; abundance: few; CDR3aa: CASSYDMDIHYGYTF
v_gene: TRBV9; abundance: -; CDR3aa: CASSGRTVTSGNTIYF
v_gene: TRBV6-2/TRBV6-3; abundance: few; CDR3aa: CASRGPLARDTQYF
v_gene: TRBV2; abundance: -; CDR3aa: CASIEAPDNEQYF
v_gene: TRBV6-1; abundance: few; CDR3aa: CASSPDRGSGELFF
v_gene: TRBV10-3; abundance: few; CDR3aa: CAISGVRSLYEQYF
v_gene: TRBV28; abundance: few; CDR3aa: CASSDTPGQGTGELFF
v_gene: TRBV20-1; abundance: few; CDR3aa: CSARVPGTGRYEQYF